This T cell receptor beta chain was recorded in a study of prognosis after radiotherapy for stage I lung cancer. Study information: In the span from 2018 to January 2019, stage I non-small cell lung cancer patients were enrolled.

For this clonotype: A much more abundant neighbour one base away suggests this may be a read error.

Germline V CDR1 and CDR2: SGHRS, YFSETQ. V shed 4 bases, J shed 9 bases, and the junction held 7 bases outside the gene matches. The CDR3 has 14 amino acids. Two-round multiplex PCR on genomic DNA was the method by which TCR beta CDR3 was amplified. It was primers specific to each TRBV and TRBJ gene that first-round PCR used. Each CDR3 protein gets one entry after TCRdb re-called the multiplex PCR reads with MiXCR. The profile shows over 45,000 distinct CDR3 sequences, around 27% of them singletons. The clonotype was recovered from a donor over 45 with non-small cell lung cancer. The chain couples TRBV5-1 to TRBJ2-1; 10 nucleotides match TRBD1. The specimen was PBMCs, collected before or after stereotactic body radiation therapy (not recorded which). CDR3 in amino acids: CASSPRDRGGEQFF. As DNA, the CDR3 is TGCGCCAGCAGCCCTCGGGACAGGGGCGGTGAGCAGTTCTTC.